The rows below give T cell receptor beta chains drawn from one sample of a study of blood T cell repertoires in COVID-19. The data were produced by immunoSEQ multiplex PCR, yet TCRdb's version contains in-frame clones alone and is incomplete. The sample holds about 73,000 clones, roughly 84% seen once. Sequencing was done on a sample of peripheral blood. These receptors all come from a human donor in a cohort sampled during active COVID-19. Both conserved end residues are part of each CDR3. Fields, in order: CDR3 length, D gene, J gene, V gene, clone size, CDR3 protein, CDR3 DNA. The D gene is left open where the match is weak. Clone size is stated in some rows and not others, as once, few, many or a class when expanded.

19	NA	TRBJ2-6	TRBV2	large	CASSDPGADYPSGANVLTF	TGTGCCAGCAGTGATCCGGGTGCGGACTACCCCTCTGGGGCCAACGTCCTGACTTTC
13	NA	TRBJ2-7	TRBV7-9	NA	CASSLGGVLEQYF	TGTGCCAGCAGCTTAGGGGGGGTCCTTGAGCAGTACTTC
15	NA	TRBJ1-1	TRBV5-6	NA	CASSLVRQKDTEAFF	TGTGCCAGCAGCTTGGTACGCCAGAAAGACACTGAAGCTTTCTTT
19	TRBD1	TRBJ2-1	TRBV7-3	NA	CASSKAPGTGGSGYNEQFF	TGTGCCAGCAGCAAAGCCCCCGGGACAGGGGGCTCGGGCTACAATGAGCAGTTCTTC
15	TRBD1	TRBJ1-6	TRBV11-2	NA	CASSLGTGLSSPLHF	TGTGCCAGCAGCTTAGGGACAGGGCTGAGTTCACCCCTCCACTTT
14	NA	TRBJ1-1	TRBV19	NA	CASSRTWRDTEAFF	TGTGCCAGTAGCCGGACCTGGAGGGACACTGAAGCTTTCTTT
15	NA	TRBJ1-5	TRBV4-3	NA	CASSQDQGSGQPQHF	TGCGCCAGCAGCCAGGATCAGGGTAGCGGTCAGCCCCAGCATTTT
15	NA	TRBJ1-4	TRBV6-6	few	CASSYNGQGNEKLFF	TGTGCCAGCAGTTACAACGGGCAGGGGAATGAAAAACTGTTTTTT
14	NA	TRBJ2-3	TRBV13	NA	CASSLASDADTQYF	TGTGCCAGCAGCTTAGCTAGTGACGCAGATACGCAGTATTTT
15	NA	TRBJ1-2	TRBV6-5	NA	CASSYSPRGNYGYTF	TGTGCCAGCAGTTACTCGCCCCGGGGGAACTATGGCTACACCTTC
17	TRBD1	TRBJ1-1	TRBV2	NA	CASSKLDRRGLPTEAFF	TGTGCCAGCTCAAAGCTGGATCGCAGGGGGTTGCCCACTGAAGCTTTCTTT
15	TRBD2	TRBJ2-1	TRBV4-2	NA	CASSQSRGAYNEQFF	TGTGCCAGCAGCCAGTCTCGGGGGGCCTACAATGAGCAGTTCTTC
16	TRBD1	TRBJ1-3	TRBV2	NA	CASSGTGGIPGNTIYF	TGTGCCAGCAGTGGGACAGGGGGCATTCCTGGAAACACCATATATTTT
20	NA	TRBJ2-6	TRBV21-1	NA	CASSKAYSGQPSSGANVLTF	TGTGCCAGCAGCAAAGCTTATTCTGGACAGCCTTCCTCTGGGGCCAACGTCCTGACTTTC